These T cell receptor beta chains were read from a single sample in a study of patients and donors after allogeneic stem cell transplantation. Each CDR3 protein is one row after TCRdb ran MiXCR on the RT-PCR reads. The top ten hold approximately 79% of the sample, which has approximately 37,000 distinct CDR3 sequences, about 30% seen once. The sequenced sample was blood, either unsorted or a sorted T cell fraction (not recorded which). Every receptor here comes from a human donor who was either an allogeneic HSCT recipient or a stem cell or donor lymphocyte infusion donor (not recorded which). It is not recorded whose cells these are; they may come from a transplant donor. The CDR3 runs from the conserved cysteine through the conserved F or W. D genes are given only for firm matches. Not all rows give a size; the values are once, few, many and, for expanded clones, a class.

CDR3aa,CDR3nt,d_gene,j_gene,v_gene,abundance
CSVDSPGTGFTGELFF,TGCAGCGTTGATTCCCCCGGGACAGGGTTCACCGGGGAGCTGTTTTTT,TRBD1,TRBJ2-2,TRBV29-1,NA
CASSSPLNTEAFF,TGTGCCAGCAGCTCTCCTCTGAACACTGAAGCTTTCTTT,NA,TRBJ1-1,TRBV11-1,NA
CASSQDWEGGETQYF,TGTGCCAGCAGCCAAGATTGGGAGGGAGGAGAGACCCAGTACTTC,TRBD2,TRBJ2-5,TRBV4-2,NA
CASSLGWTSGNEQFF,TGTGCCAGCAGCTTAGGTTGGACTTCGGGCAATGAGCAGTTCTTC,NA,TRBJ2-1,TRBV7-9,NA
CAWSVSTGDSGYTF,TGTGCCTGGAGTGTATCGACAGGGGACTCTGGCTACACCTTC,TRBD1,TRBJ1-2,TRBV30,NA
CSTTGMNTEAFF,TGCAGTACGACAGGGATGAACACTGAAGCTTTCTTT,TRBD1,TRBJ1-1,TRBV20-1,NA
CASSSLGGRTTSNQPQHF,TGTGCCAGCAGCTCCCTGGGAGGGAGAACGACGAGCAATCAGCCCCAGCATTTT,NA,TRBJ1-5,TRBV9,few
CASRQTGTEAFF,TGTGCCAGCAGGCAGACAGGGACTGAAGCTTTCTTT,TRBD1,TRBJ1-1,TRBV6-5,few
CASSPPDRLYGYTF,TGTGCCAGCAGTCCACCTGACCGCCTCTATGGCTACACCTTC,NA,TRBJ1-2,TRBV25-1,many
CASSHRDNNSPLHF,TGCGCCAGCAGCCACCGGGACAATAATTCACCCCTCCACTTT,NA,TRBJ1-6,TRBV4-1,NA
CASSMMGGTKSDTEAFF,TGTGCCAGCAGCATGATGGGAGGGACCAAGAGCGACACTGAAGCTTTCTTT,NA,TRBJ1-1,TRBV7-6,few
CASTLLRTGPSYNEQFF,TGTGCCAGCACCCTACTCCGGACTGGGCCCTCCTACAATGAGCAGTTCTTC,NA,TRBJ2-1,TRBV11-1,NA
CASSLPTGLETQYF,TGTGCCAGCAGTCTCCCTACAGGGTTGGAGACCCAGTACTTC,NA,TRBJ2-5,TRBV28,NA
CSAVTGAHQETQYF,TGCAGCGCCGTGACAGGGGCGCACCAAGAGACCCAGTACTTC,TRBD1,TRBJ2-5,TRBV29-1,NA
CASRGRSSYNSPLHF,TGCGCCAGCAGGGGCCGGAGCTCCTATAATTCACCCCTCCACTTT,NA,TRBJ1-6,TRBV4-3,NA
CASSLFVGGLGTEAFF,TGTGCCAGCAGTTTATTTGTGGGAGGACTGGGCACTGAAGCTTTCTTT,NA,TRBJ1-1,TRBV12-3/TRBV12-4,few
CSASLSEGFYNEQFF,TGCAGTGCTAGCTTATCCGAAGGGTTTTACAATGAGCAGTTCTTC,NA,TRBJ2-1,TRBV20-1,few
CASRSGQRNSPLHF,TGTGCCAGCAGGTCGGGACAGCGTAATTCACCCCTCCACTTT,TRBD1,TRBJ1-6,TRBV12-3/TRBV12-4,NA
CSVPRDTAFRAQYF,TGCAGCGTCCCCCGGGACACGGCTTTTAGGGCCCAGTACTTC,NA,TRBJ2-5,TRBV29-1,NA
CASSYTRYLGPQHF,TGTGCCAGCAGTTATACCCGTTACTTGGGGCCCCAGCATTTT,NA,TRBJ1-5,TRBV6-5,NA
CASSLAFRGPTDTQYF,TGTGCCAGCAGCTTAGCATTCAGGGGCCCCACAGATACGCAGTATTTT,NA,TRBJ2-3,TRBV7-2,once
CASSSQDRGGTQYF,TGTGCCAGCAGTTCACAGGACAGGGGAGGGACCCAGTACTTC,TRBD1,TRBJ2-5,TRBV12-3/TRBV12-4,NA